This T cell receptor (beta chain) appears in the sequencing data of a study of graft-versus-host responses after intestinal transplantation. Study summary: Anti-thymocyte globulin induction, then tacrolimus and steroids for roughly 3 years, went to all recipients. Findings of the study overall: The highest levels of circulating GvH clones went along with early declines in HvG clones after transplant.

Produced via immunoSEQ multiplex PCR; TCRdb's table is partial and in-frame only. The sample holds tens of thousands of clones; about 91% are singletons and the top ten take around 0.5%. With 10 bases removed from V and 1 base from J, the gap between germline ends came to 19 bases. Germline values: CDR1 MNHEY, CDR2 SVGAGI. The CDR3 contains 15 residues. Notes on this clone: Its antigen is unknown.

The sequence derives from a human donor who received an intestinal transplant. The chain carries TRBV6-5 and TRBJ1-2, with D hard to call. The sample in question was unstimulated CD8+ T cells sorted from spleen or lymph node cells, obtained before intestinal transplant. CDR3 protein: CATGAKSRLNYGYTF. DNA for the CDR3: TGTGCCACCGGCGCTAAGAGCAGGCTTAACTATGGCTACACCTTC.